This T cell receptor beta chain originates from a study of identical twins. Germline CDR1 is DFQATT and CDR2 is SNEGSKA (reference sequence). The CDR3 has 14 amino acids. The authors used template switching to add a universal primer site and gave cDNA unique molecular identifiers. TCRdb analysed the 5' RACE reads with MiXCR anew, one entry per CDR3 protein. The sample consists of 150,000 or so distinct CDR3 sequences, 3% to 4% of them appearing once. This clonotype was recorded many times. Its ends do not fully match the called genes, so a read error is possible. This sequence joins TRBV20-1 and TRBJ2-1, with 8 nucleotides matching TRBD2. The receptor was isolated from a man aged 18 to 29 in good health. The specimen was memory T cells sorted from blood. CDR3 region: CSAPPTSRSGSWIF. The CDR3 DNA reads TGCAGTGCTCCCCCGACGTCCCGGAGCGGGAGTTGGATCTTC.